A single sample is the source of the 18 T cell receptor beta chains below, sequenced in a study of OX40 agonist ivuxolimab in advanced cancers. The table came from immunoSEQ multiplex PCR; TCRdb's copy has only in-frame clones and leaves some out. Found here are approximately 64,000 clones, around four fifths of them singletons; the top ten hold about 3.7%. The material was CD4+ or CD8+ T cells sorted from blood, obtained in a trial of the OX40 agonist ivuxolimab. These receptors originate from an adult with an advanced solid tumor such as melanoma, head and neck, liver or kidney cancer.

This chain connects TRBV5-1 to TRBJ1-1; unclear D gene. V shed 0 bases and J shed 1 base, with 7 bases lying between them. Germline-derived CDR1 and CDR2 are SGHRS and YFSETQ. This CDR3 has 14 residues. For the CDR3, the DNA is TGCGCCAGCAGCTTGGAGGAAGGGAACACTGAAGCTTTCTTT. This codes for CASSLEEGNTEAFF.

In this sample, this clone turned up once. This chain uses TRBV12-2 with TRBJ2-5; TRBD2, the table's D call, was not compared with the DNA. TRBV12-2 is deemed a pseudogene. CDR3 length: 13 residues. The CDR3 DNA reads TGTGCAAGTCGCTTAGTCGCGGGGGAGACCCAGTACTTC. As protein: CASRLVAGETQYF.

Only a few counts were recorded for this clone. J is TRBJ2-2 and V is TRBV11-3; possibly TRBD2 for D (5 bases). V was shortened by 3 bases and J by 1 base, with 9 bases between the two germline ends. The CDR3 is 15 residues long. In germline, CDR1 is SGHNT, CDR2 YENEEA. The CDR3, as DNA: TGTGCCAGCAGCTTGTCGGGGATGAACACCGGGGAGCTGTTTTTT. Translating it yields CASSLSGMNTGELFF. Together with reference TRBV11-3 and TRBJ2-2, the CDR3 gives the full variable domain: EAGVVQSPRYKIIEKKQPVAFWCNPISGHNTLYWYLQNLGQGPELLIRYENEEAVDDSQLPKDRFSAERLKGVDSTLKIQPAELGDSAVYLCASSLSGMNTGELFFGEGSRLTVL.

The gene calls are TRBV28 and TRBJ2-5, with no clear D. Germline V CDR1 and CDR2: MDHEN, SYDVKM. V lost 2 bases, J lost 6 bases, and 10 bases lay in between. CDR3 length equals 13 residues. This CDR3 reads CASSLLTSQTQYF. The DNA of the CDR3 is TGTGCCAGCAGTTTACTAACCAGTCAGACCCAGTACTTC. Variable domain in full (rest from reference TRBV28 and TRBJ2-5): DVKVTQSSRYLVKRTGEKVFLECVQDMDHENMFWYRQDPGLGLRLIYFSYDVKMKEKGDIPEGYSVSREKKERFSLILESASTNQTSMYLCASSLLTSQTQYFGPGTRLLVL.

J is TRBJ1-4 and V is TRBV28; D not certain. Trimming removed 5 bases from V and 0 bases from J, with 13 bases in between. The CDR3 totals 16 residues. Per the germline V gene, CDR1 is MDHEN and CDR2 is SYDVKM. For the CDR3, the DNA is TGTGCCAGCAGTCCGGGTCGCGTTGCAACTAATGAAAAACTGTTTTTT. The encoded protein is CASSPGRVATNEKLFF. The full variable domain, with the rest looked up from reference TRBV28 and TRBJ1-4, is DVKVTQSSRYLVKRTGEKVFLECVQDMDHENMFWYRQDPGLGLRLIYFSYDVKMKEKGDIPEGYSVSREKKERFSLILESASTNQTSMYLCASSPGRVATNEKLFFGSGTQLSVL.

This clone has just one count. This chain connects TRBV5-6 to TRBJ2-1; D remains unclear. CDR1 is SGHDT, CDR2 YYEEEE, per germline. V lost 0 bases, J lost 7 bases, and 11 bases lay in between. The CDR3 extends over 14 amino acids. The CDR3 region is CASSLGSWGNEQFF. CDR3 nucleotides: TGTGCCAGCAGCTTGGGGTCGTGGGGAAATGAGCAGTTCTTC. The full variable domain, completed using reference TRBV5-6 and TRBJ2-1, is DAGVTQSPTHLIKTRGQQVTLRCSPKSGHDTVSWYQQALGQGPQFIFQYYEEEERQRGNFPDRFSGHQFPNYSSELNVNALLLGDSALYLCASSLGSWGNEQFFGPGTRLTVL.

Only one count was recorded for this clone. The V call is TRBV4-1, the J call TRBJ2-1; D perhaps matches TRBD2 (5 bases). The CDR3 covers 17 residues. V was clipped by 0 bases and J by 0 bases, with 12 bases between them. In germline, CDR1 is MGHRA, CDR2 YSYEKL. The CDR3 nucleotides read TGCGCCAGCAGCCAAGATCCCCAGCGGAACTCCTACAATGAGCAGTTCTTC. Protein: CASSQDPQRNSYNEQFF.

The chain has TRBV7-8 and TRBJ2-2, with D hard to call. There are 14 residues in the CDR3. V lost 3 bases and J lost 6, with 11 bases in between. The germline V gene has CDR1 SGHVS and CDR2 FQNEAQ. In nucleotides, the CDR3 is TGTGCCAGCAGCTTCGGTCGCGAGGCCGGGGAGCTGTTTTTT. This gives the protein CASSFGREAGELFF.

This clone was found a few times. The chain has TRBV7-3 and TRBJ2-7; D ambiguous. The germline V gene has CDR1 SGHTA and CDR2 FQGTGA. Trimming removed 5 bases at V and 6 bases at J, with 17 bases between. The CDR3 loop spans 14 amino acids. CDR3 loop: CASSPGRAGSEQYF. CDR3 sequence (DNA): TGTGCCAGCAGCCCAGGTAGGGCAGGAAGCGAGCAGTACTTC. The variable domain in full, with the rest retrieved from reference TRBV7-3 and TRBJ2-7, is GAGVSQTPSNKVTEKGKYVELRCDPISGHTALYWYRQSLGQGPEFLIYFQGTGAADDSGLPNDRFFAVRPEGSVSTLKIQRTERGDSAVYLCASSPGRAGSEQYFGPGTRLTVT.

CDR3 residues: CASSLYRVGEQYF. DNA for the CDR3: TGTGCCAGCAGCTTATACAGGGTTGGCGAGCAGTACTTC. The chain employs TRBV7-8 and TRBJ2-7; a weak D match, TRBD1 (6 bases). The CDR3 is made up of 13 amino acids. V was cut by 2 bases and J by 6 bases, with 11 bases left in between. CDR1 and CDR2 from the germline V gene are SGHVS and FQNEAQ. Full variable domain (missing parts from reference TRBV7-8 and TRBJ2-7): GAGVSQSPRYKVAKRGQDVALRCDPISGHVSLFWYQQALGQGPEFLTYFQNEAQLDKSGLPSDRFFAERPEGSVSTLKIQRTQQEDSAVYLCASSLYRVGEQYFGPGTRLTVT.

This chain uses TRBV5-1 with TRBJ1-1; 8 nucleotides match TRBD1. Germline V gene lookup returns CDR1 SGHRS and CDR2 YFSETQ. The CDR3 is 16 amino acids. Trimming removed 1 base from V and 0 bases from J; junction bases left unmatched: 5. The CDR3 sequence is CASSLMGQALNTEAFF. In DNA, the CDR3 is TGCGCCAGCAGCTTGATGGGACAGGCCTTGAACACTGAAGCTTTCTTT.

V usage is TRBV7-2 and J usage is TRBJ2-4; D is possibly TRBD1 (6 bases). The V gene's germline CDR1 is SGHTA and CDR2 FQGNSA. This CDR3 region has 13 residues. The V end lost 2 bases, the J end lost 9 bases, and 11 bases lay between the germline ends. CDR3 amino acids: CASSLSRGSIQYF. In DNA form, the CDR3 reads TGTGCCAGCAGCTTATCGAGGGGGAGCATTCAGTACTTC.

This chain connects TRBV11-1 to TRBJ2-1, with 12 bases that match TRBD2. V gave up 1 base and J gave up 8 bases; unmatched junction bases: 3. The CDR3 spans 15 residues. The germline gives CDR1 SGHAT, CDR2 FQDESV (reference sequence). In DNA, the CDR3 is TGTGCCAGCAGCTTAGAACTAGCGGGAGGCGATGAGCAGTTCTTC. Amino acids: CASSLELAGGDEQFF.

Regarding this clone: The junction shows a germline mismatch at one end, possibly a read error. The rearrangement uses TRBV7-8 and TRBJ2-1; 9 bases match TRBD2. The length of the CDR3 is 15 residues. Germline V gene sequence: CDR1 SGHVS, CDR2 FQNEAQ. DNA of the CDR3: TGTGCCAGCGGCTTACTAGCGGGTACCTACAATGAGCAGTTCTTC. This sequence encodes CASGLLAGTYNEQFF.

The genes are TRBV10-3 and TRBJ2-5, with D tentatively TRBD2 (5 bases). The DNA end lines up better with TRBJ2-7; the J call may be wrong. This CDR3 region has 13 residues. Germline CDR1 ENHRY, CDR2 SYGVKD. This CDR3 is CAIAGIDPSEQYF. CDR3 sequence (DNA): TGTGCCATAGCCGGGATCGACCCCTCCGAGCAGTACTTC.

The V gene is TRBV27, the J gene TRBJ2-7, with TRBD1 matching 9 bases. V lost 5 bases, J lost 0 bases, and 2 bases stayed unmatched. Per the germline V gene, CDR1 is MNHEY and CDR2 is SMNVEV (reference sequence). CDR3 length: 14 amino acids. In DNA, the CDR3 is TGTGCCAGCAGTCGGGACAGGGCCTCCTACGAGCAGTACTTC. It yields the protein CASSRDRASYEQYF.

V gene TRBV27 combines with J gene TRBJ2-7; no clear D gene. The CDR3 length is 12 residues. Germline CDR1 MNHEY, CDR2 SMNVEV (reference sequence). V lost 5 bases to trimming and J lost 7 bases, with 12 bases between them. This chain's CDR3 is CASSNTRWEQYF. The CDR3 region has the DNA TGTGCCAGCAGTAATACCAGGTGGGAGCAGTACTTC.

The rearrangement joins TRBV9 to TRBJ1-1; D gene uncertain. Trimming shortened V by 0 bases and J by 2 bases, and 5 bases separated the two germline ends. The length of the CDR3 is 13 residues. The germline V gene encodes CDR1 SGDLS and CDR2 YYNGEE. The CDR3 here is CASSVVVNTEAFF. DNA for the CDR3: TGTGCCAGCAGCGTAGTGGTCAACACTGAAGCTTTCTTT.